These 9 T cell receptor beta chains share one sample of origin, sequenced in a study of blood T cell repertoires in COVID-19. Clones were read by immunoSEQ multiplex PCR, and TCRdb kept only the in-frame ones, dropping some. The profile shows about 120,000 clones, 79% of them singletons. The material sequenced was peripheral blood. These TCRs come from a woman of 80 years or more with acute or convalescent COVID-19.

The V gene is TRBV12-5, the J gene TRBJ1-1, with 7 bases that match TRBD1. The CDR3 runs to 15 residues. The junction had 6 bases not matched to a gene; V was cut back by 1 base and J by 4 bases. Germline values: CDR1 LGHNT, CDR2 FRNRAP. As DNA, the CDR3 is TGTGCTAGTGGTTTGGGACAGGGAGGCGTCACTGAAGCTTTCTTT. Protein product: CASGLGQGGVTEAFF.

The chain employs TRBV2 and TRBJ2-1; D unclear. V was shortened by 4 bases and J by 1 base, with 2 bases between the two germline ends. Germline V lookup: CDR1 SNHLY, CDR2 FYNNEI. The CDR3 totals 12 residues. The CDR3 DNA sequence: TGTGCCAGCAGTGCGTCCTACAATGAGCAGTTCTTC. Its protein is CASSASYNEQFF.

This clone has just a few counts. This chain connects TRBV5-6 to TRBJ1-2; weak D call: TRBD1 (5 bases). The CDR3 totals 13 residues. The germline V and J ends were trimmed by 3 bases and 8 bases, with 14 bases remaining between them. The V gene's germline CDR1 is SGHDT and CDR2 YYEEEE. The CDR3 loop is CASSSAGVAGYTF. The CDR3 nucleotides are TGTGCCAGCAGCTCCGCGGGGGTCGCCGGCTACACCTTC.

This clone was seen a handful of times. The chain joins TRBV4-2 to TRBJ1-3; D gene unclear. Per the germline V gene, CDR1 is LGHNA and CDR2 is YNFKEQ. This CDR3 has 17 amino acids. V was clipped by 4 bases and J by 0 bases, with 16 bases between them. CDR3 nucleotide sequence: TGTGCCAGCAGCCCTTGGGTGAGGGCCAACTCTGGAAACACCATATATTTT. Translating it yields CASSPWVRANSGNTIYF.

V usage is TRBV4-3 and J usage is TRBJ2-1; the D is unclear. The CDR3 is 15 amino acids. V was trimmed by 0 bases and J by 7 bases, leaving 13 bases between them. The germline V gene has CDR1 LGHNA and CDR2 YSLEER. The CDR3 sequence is CASSQDSSPANEQFF. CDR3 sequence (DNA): TGCGCCAGCAGCCAAGATTCTTCACCCGCGAATGAGCAGTTCTTC.

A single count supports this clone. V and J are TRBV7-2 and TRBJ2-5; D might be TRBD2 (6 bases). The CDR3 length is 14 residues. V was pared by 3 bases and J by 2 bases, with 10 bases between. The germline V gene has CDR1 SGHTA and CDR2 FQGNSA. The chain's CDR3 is CASSLVADQETQYF. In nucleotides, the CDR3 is TGTGCCAGCAGCTTGGTAGCGGATCAAGAGACCCAGTACTTC.

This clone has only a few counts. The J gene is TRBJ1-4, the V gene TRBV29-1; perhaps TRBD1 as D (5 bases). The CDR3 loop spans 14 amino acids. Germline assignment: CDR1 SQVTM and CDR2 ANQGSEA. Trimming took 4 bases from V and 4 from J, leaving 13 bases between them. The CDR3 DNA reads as TGCAGCGTTGCAACGGGGGTAGTTAATGAAAAACTGTTTTTT. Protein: CSVATGVVNEKLFF.

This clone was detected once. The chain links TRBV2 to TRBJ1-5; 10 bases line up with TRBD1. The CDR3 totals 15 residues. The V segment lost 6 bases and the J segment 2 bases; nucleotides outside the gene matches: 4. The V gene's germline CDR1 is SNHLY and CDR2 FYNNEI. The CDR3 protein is CASRAGTGGNQPQHF. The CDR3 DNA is TGTGCCAGCAGAGCCGGGACAGGGGGCAATCAGCCCCAGCATTTT.

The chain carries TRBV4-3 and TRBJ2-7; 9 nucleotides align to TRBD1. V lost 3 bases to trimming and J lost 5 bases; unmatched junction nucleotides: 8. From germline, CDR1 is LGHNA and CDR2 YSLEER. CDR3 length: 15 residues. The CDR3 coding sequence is TGCGCCAGCAGCCAGGAGGACAGGGGCACTAACGAGCAGTACTTC. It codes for CASSQEDRGTNEQYF.